Below, 23 T cell receptor beta chains from the same sample are listed, as sequenced in a study of CD8 T cells in ankylosing spondylitis. Study-level results: Ankylosing spondylitis blood appeared to carry a characteristic TCR beta motif of roughly 8 highly homologous variants.

The antigens these receptors bind are not known. TCRdb itself ran the 5' RACE reads through MiXCR, one entry per CDR3 protein. The table has about 210,000 distinct CDR3 sequences, just under 7.5% seen once. The material sequenced was blood, either unsorted or a sorted T cell fraction (not recorded which). The source is a male donor with ankylosing spondylitis.

This chain links TRBV20-1 with TRBJ2-7; D might be TRBD2 (6 bases). V lost 0 bases, J lost 1 base, and 10 bases lay in between. The CDR3 has 14 amino acids. In germline, CDR1 is DFQATT, CDR2 SNEGSKA (reference sequence). The CDR3 coding sequence is TGCAGTGCTAGAGATCCGGGGGTATCCTACGAGCAGTACTTC. It specifies CSARDPGVSYEQYF.

This rearrangement joins TRBV13 to TRBJ1-1, with no clear D. The CDR3 covers 14 residues. V was trimmed by 3 bases and J by 0 bases, leaving 8 bases between them. The germline V gene encodes CDR1 PRHDT and CDR2 FYEKMQ (reference sequence). The CDR3 here is CASSFRTMNTEAFF. The CDR3 DNA reads as TGTGCCAGCAGCTTTCGGACCATGAACACTGAAGCTTTCTTT.

This clonotype was seen ten or more times. The gene calls are TRBV7-9 and TRBJ2-1; 10 bases map to TRBD2. Germline-derived CDR1 and CDR2 are SEHNR and FQNEAQ (reference sequence). This CDR3 contains 15 residues. Trimming at V came to 1 base and at J to 13 bases, leaving 10 bases not matched to a gene. CDR3 bases: TGTGCCAGCAGCTTAGAAGCGGGAGGGCCGGGGAAACAGTTCTTC. It yields the protein CASSLEAGGPGKQFF. Full variable domain (remainder filled in from reference TRBV7-9 and TRBJ2-1): DTGVSQNPRHKITKRGQNVTFRCDPISEHNRLYWYRQTLGQGPEFLTYFQNEAQLEKSRLLSDRFSAERPKGSFSTLEIQRTEQGDSAMYLCASSLEAGGPGKQFFGPGTRLTVL.

This clonotype was found many times. The chain employs TRBV28 and TRBJ2-7; D uncertain. Germline V gives CDR1 MDHEN, CDR2 SYDVKM. This CDR3 comprises 13 residues. Trimming took off 3 bases at V and 0 bases at J, with 6 bases between the two ends. CDR3 residues: CASSLTRSYEQYF. Here the CDR3 DNA reads TGTGCCAGCAGTTTGACTCGCTCCTACGAGCAGTACTTC.

Ten or more counts support this clonotype. The V and J genes are TRBV10-2 and TRBJ2-1; perhaps TRBD2 as D (6 bases). This CDR3 spans 15 amino acids. Germline V gene sequence: CDR1 WSHSY, CDR2 SAAADI. Trimming removed 8 bases at V and 3 bases at J, with 17 bases between. The CDR3 loop reads CASRGPGADYNEQFF. The DNA for the CDR3 is TGCGCCAGCCGGGGCCCGGGAGCAGACTACAATGAGCAGTTCTTC.

This clonotype was seen repeatedly, ten times or more. This chain joins TRBV10-3 and TRBJ1-2; TRBD1 might be the D (6 bases). Between the trimmed V and J ends, which lost 7 bases and 4 bases, there was a span of 13 bases. The CDR3 sequence is 13 residues long. Germline values: CDR1 ENHRY, CDR2 SYGVKD. CDR3 sequence: CAIMDGGGYGYTF. The CDR3 bases are TGTGCCATCATGGACGGAGGGGGCTATGGCTACACCTTC.

In this sample, this clonotype turned up many times. V and J are TRBV20-1 and TRBJ2-3; 7 nucleotides agree with TRBD1. In germline, CDR1 is DFQATT, CDR2 SNEGSKA (reference sequence). CDR3 size: 15 residues. V was pared by 0 bases and J by 5 bases, with 8 bases of the junction left unmatched. CDR3: CSARESTGVGDTQYF. Here the CDR3 DNA reads TGCAGTGCTAGAGAATCTACAGGGGTGGGAGATACGCAGTATTTT.

In this sample, this clonotype turned up a few times. The chain links TRBV13 to TRBJ2-1; D is uncertain. V was clipped by 6 bases and J by 3 bases, with 15 bases between them. This CDR3 spans 15 amino acids. Germline V lookup: CDR1 PRHDT, CDR2 FYEKMQ (reference sequence). The CDR3 DNA sequence: TGTGCCAGCAGTTCAGACACGCGGTACTACAATGAGCAGTTCTTC. Encoded protein: CASSSDTRYYNEQFF.

This clonotype was detected many times. The V call is TRBV5-1, the J call TRBJ2-1; TRBD2 agrees at 9 bases. V shed 2 bases and J 7 bases; nucleotides not matched to a gene: 7. Germline V CDR1 and CDR2: SGHRS, YFSETQ. This CDR3 is 15 amino acids long. The CDR3 nucleotides read TGCGCCAGCAGCTTCCCTAGCGGGGCAGGGAATGAGCAGTTCTTC. Translating gives CASSFPSGAGNEQFF.

This clonotype was recorded many times. V gene TRBV6-2 or TRBV6-3 combines with J gene TRBJ1-1; TRBD1 might be the D (6 bases). The CDR3 runs 14 residues. V shed 6 bases and J shed 4 bases, with 15 bases lying between them. Germline CDR1 MNHEY, CDR2 SVGEGT. CDR3 DNA: TGTGCCAGCAGACCCCGTGGGGGCGGCACTGAAGCTTTCTTT. Residues: CASRPRGGGTEAFF.

This clonotype was counted at least ten times. The chain combines TRBV30 with TRBJ1-6; 7 bases are a match to TRBD1. The CDR3 covers 17 residues. Germline values: CDR1 GTSNPN, CDR2 SVGIG (reference sequence). Trimming at V came to 1 base and at J to 6 bases, leaving 12 bases not matched to a gene. The CDR3 coding sequence is TGTGCCTGGAGTGCCCAGGGGGACAGTGGGGGTAATTCACCCCTCCACTTT. Protein sequence: CAWSAQGDSGGNSPLHF. The entire variable domain, with the rest obtained from reference TRBV30 and TRBJ1-6, is as follows: SQTIHQWPATLVQPVGSPLSLECTVEGTSNPNLYWYRQAAGRGLQLLFYSVGIGQISSEVPQNLSASRPQDRQFILSSKKLLLSDSGFYLCAWSAQGDSGGNSPLHFGNGTRLTVT.

The J gene is TRBJ1-1, the V gene TRBV28, with TRBD1 matching over 8 bases. CDR1 and CDR2 (germline): MDHEN, SYDVKM. Trimming removed 5 bases from V and 4 bases from J; junction bases left unmatched: 6. There are 14 residues in the CDR3. CDR3 loop: CASSLIGQGTEAFF. In nucleotides, the CDR3 is TGTGCCAGCAGTCTAATTGGACAGGGCACTGAAGCTTTCTTT.

The table lists this clonotype with many counts. The chain recombines TRBV6-2 or TRBV6-3 with TRBJ1-5; weak D call: TRBD1 (5 bases). The ends were cut back, 0 bases at V and 3 bases at J, with 6 bases in the middle. From germline, CDR1 is MNHEY and CDR2 SVGEGT. The CDR3 consists of 14 residues. Here the CDR3 DNA reads TGTGCCAGCAGTTACTCAGGGGCCAATCAGCCCCAGCATTTT. This gives the protein CASSYSGANQPQHF.

This clonotype appeared many times. This sequence joins TRBV7-9 and TRBJ2-5, with D perhaps TRBD1 (6 bases). Per the germline V gene, CDR1 is SEHNR and CDR2 is FQNEAQ (reference sequence). V lost 3 bases, J lost 5 bases, and 7 bases lay in between. The CDR3 is 12 residues long. The chain's CDR3 is CASSFQGETQYF. The CDR3 coding sequence is TGTGCCAGCAGCTTTCAGGGGGAGACCCAGTACTTC.

This clonotype has at least ten counts. The chain couples TRBV6-2 or TRBV6-3 to TRBJ2-7, with TRBD2 identical over 10 bases. V trimming: 4 bases; J trimming: 3 bases; junction bases outside the gene matches: 12. The CDR3 sequence is 17 residues long. Germline loops: CDR1 MNHEY, CDR2 SVGEGT. The CDR3 sequence: CASSSGRTSGLIYEQYF. The CDR3, as DNA: TGTGCCAGCAGTTCCGGAAGGACTAGCGGACTAATCTACGAGCAGTACTTC.

This clonotype was counted between two and nine times. The rearrangement links TRBV2 to TRBJ2-7; maybe TRBD1 (6 bases). V dropped 11 bases and J dropped 4 bases, with 15 bases sitting between them. CDR1 is SNHLY and CDR2 is FYNNEI in the germline V gene. The CDR3 contains 12 residues. In DNA form, the CDR3 reads TGTGCCTTACGGACAGTCCCGTACGAGCAGTACTTC. Protein: CALRTVPYEQYF.

This clonotype appeared a few times. This CDR3 reads CASSLAGRQAQETQYF. The CDR3 coding sequence is TGTGCCAGCAGCTTAGCCGGGCGACAGGCCCAAGAGACCCAGTACTTC. The chain employs TRBV7-9 and TRBJ2-5; TRBD1 might be the D (6 bases). The CDR3 is 16 residues long. The V gene's germline CDR1 is SEHNR and CDR2 FQNEAQ (reference sequence). Trimming took off 0 bases at V and 1 base at J, with 12 bases between the two ends.

This clonotype was seen repeatedly, ten times or more. The chain recombines TRBV28 with TRBJ2-1, with 12 bases that match TRBD2. CDR1 and CDR2 (germline): MDHEN, SYDVKM. The CDR3 length is 15 residues. V trimming: 6 bases; J trimming: 4 bases; junction bases outside the gene matches: 4. In nucleotides, the CDR3 is TGTGCCAGCAGCACTACTAGCGGGAGGTACAATGAGCAGTTCTTC. It encodes CASSTTSGRYNEQFF.

At least ten counts were recorded for this clonotype. The rearrangement uses TRBV10-3 and TRBJ1-1, with a tentative D call TRBD1 (6 bases). Germline CDR1 ENHRY, CDR2 SYGVKD. V gave up 11 bases and J gave up 4 bases, with 23 bases separating them. This CDR3 has 15 residues. The CDR3 protein is CAAQTPGAGSTEAFF. The CDR3 DNA sequence: TGTGCCGCCCAGACCCCAGGGGCAGGGAGCACTGAAGCTTTCTTT.

This clonotype was recorded a few times. The genes are TRBV10-1 and TRBJ2-1; D may be TRBD1 or TRBD2 (5 bases each). Germline-derived CDR1 and CDR2 are WNHNN and SYGVQD (reference sequence). There are 13 residues in the CDR3. Deletions cut 6 bases from V and 8 bases from J, with 14 bases between. CDR3 amino acids: CASRGPIEHEQFF. The CDR3 DNA reads as TGCGCCAGCAGGGGACCTATCGAGCATGAGCAGTTCTTC.

The chain combines TRBV9 with TRBJ1-2; D unresolved. From germline, CDR1 is SGDLS and CDR2 YYNGEE. The CDR3 spans 15 residues. With 4 bases removed from V and 2 bases from J, the gap between germline ends came to 15 bases. CDR3 protein: CASSPYGLSNYGYTF. DNA for the CDR3: TGTGCCAGCAGCCCCTATGGTTTATCCAACTATGGCTACACCTTC. Drawing the rest from reference TRBV9 and TRBJ1-2, the complete variable domain is DSGVTQTPKHLITATGQRVTLRCSPRSGDLSVYWYQQSLDQGLQFLIQYYNGEERAKGNILERFSAQQFPDLHSELNLSSLELGDSALYFCASSPYGLSNYGYTFGSGTRLTVV.

This clonotype was observed many times. The chain combines TRBV7-2 with TRBJ2-7, with D perhaps TRBD2 (6 bases). Deletions cut 1 base from V and 2 bases from J, with 24 bases between. Germline CDR1 and CDR2: SGHTA and FQGNSA. The CDR3 loop spans 19 amino acids. The DNA for the CDR3 is TGTGCCAGCAGCTTAGGCTATGCCCTTGGGGGAGGACTACCCTACGAGCAGTACTTC. Translation gives CASSLGYALGGGLPYEQYF.

This clonotype was counted many times. The rearrangement links TRBV7-2 to TRBJ2-7, with 7 positions matching TRBD2. V shed 8 bases and J 2 bases; nucleotides not matched to a gene: 9. CDR3 size: 14 residues. CDR1 and CDR2 (germline): SGHTA, FQGNSA. CDR3: CASGPWGGTYEQYF. Here the CDR3 DNA reads TGTGCCAGCGGACCGTGGGGGGGGACCTACGAGCAGTACTTC.